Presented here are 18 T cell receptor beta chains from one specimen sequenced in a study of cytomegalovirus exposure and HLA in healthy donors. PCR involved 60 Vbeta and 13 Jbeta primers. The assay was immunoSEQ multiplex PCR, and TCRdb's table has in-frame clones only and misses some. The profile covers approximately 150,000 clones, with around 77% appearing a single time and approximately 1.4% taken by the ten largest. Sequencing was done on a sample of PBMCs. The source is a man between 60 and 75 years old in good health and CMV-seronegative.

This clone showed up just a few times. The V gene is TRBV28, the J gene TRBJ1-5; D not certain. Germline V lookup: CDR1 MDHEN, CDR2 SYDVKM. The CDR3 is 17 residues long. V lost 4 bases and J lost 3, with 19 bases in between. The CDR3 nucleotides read TGTGCCAGCAGTTCCCGGGATTGGGAAGGTGTCAATCAGCCCCAGCATTTT. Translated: CASSSRDWEGVNQPQHF.

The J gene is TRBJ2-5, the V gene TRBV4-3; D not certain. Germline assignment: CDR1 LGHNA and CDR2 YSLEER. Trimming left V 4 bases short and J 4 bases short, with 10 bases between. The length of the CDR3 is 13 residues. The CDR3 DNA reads TGCGCCAGCAGCCGGCACCGAGGAGAGACCCAGTACTTC. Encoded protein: CASSRHRGETQYF.

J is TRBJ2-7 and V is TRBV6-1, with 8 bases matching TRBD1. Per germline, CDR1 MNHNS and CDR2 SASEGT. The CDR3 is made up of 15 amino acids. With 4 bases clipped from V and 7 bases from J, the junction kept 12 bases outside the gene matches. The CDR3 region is CASSAAGGYLGEQYF. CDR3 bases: TGTGCCAGCAGTGCAGCAGGGGGCTATCTGGGTGAGCAGTACTTC.

The CDR3 spells CASSLVQGSYEQYF. The CDR3 DNA reads as TGCGCCAGCAGCTTGGTACAGGGCTCTTACGAGCAGTACTTC. This chain links TRBV5-1 with TRBJ2-7; possibly TRBD1 for D (6 bases). The ends were cut back, 0 bases at V and 4 bases at J, with 11 bases in the middle. The germline V gene encodes CDR1 SGHRS and CDR2 YFSETQ. This CDR3 is 14 amino acids long.

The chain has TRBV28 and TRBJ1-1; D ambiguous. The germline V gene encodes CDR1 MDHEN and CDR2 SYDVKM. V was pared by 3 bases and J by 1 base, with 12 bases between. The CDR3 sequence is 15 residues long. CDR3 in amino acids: CASSFAKEGNTEAFF. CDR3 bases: TGTGCCAGCAGTTTCGCCAAGGAGGGGAACACTGAAGCTTTCTTT.

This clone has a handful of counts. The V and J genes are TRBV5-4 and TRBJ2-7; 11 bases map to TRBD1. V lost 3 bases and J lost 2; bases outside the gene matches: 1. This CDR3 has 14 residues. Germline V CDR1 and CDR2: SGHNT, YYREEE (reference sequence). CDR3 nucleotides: TGTGCCAGCAGCTCGGACAGGGGGCCCTACGAGCAGTACTTC. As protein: CASSSDRGPYEQYF.

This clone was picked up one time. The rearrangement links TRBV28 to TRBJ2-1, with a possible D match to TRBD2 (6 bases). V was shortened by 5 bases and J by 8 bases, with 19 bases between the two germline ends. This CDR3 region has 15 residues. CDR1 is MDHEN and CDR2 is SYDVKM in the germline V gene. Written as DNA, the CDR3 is TGTGCCAGCAGTCGGGACTGGCGGTATTCCGATGAGCAGTTCTTC. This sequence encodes CASSRDWRYSDEQFF.

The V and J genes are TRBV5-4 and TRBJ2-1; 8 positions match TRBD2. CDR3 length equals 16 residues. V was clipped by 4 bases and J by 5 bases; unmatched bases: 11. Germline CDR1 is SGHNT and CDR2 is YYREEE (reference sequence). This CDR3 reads CASSPAGTRLNNEQFF. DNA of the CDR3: TGTGCCAGCAGCCCGGCCGGGACTAGACTAAACAATGAGCAGTTCTTC.

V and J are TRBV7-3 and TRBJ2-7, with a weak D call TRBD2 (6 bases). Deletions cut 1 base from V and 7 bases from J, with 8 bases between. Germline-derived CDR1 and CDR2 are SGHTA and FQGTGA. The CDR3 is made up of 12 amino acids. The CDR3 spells CASSLMGGEQYF. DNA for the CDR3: TGTGCCAGCAGCTTAATGGGGGGTGAGCAGTACTTC.

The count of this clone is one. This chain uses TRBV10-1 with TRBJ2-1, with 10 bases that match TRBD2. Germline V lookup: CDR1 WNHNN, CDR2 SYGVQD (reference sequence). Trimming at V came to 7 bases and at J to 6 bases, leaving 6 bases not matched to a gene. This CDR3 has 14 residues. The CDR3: CASNPGLAFNEQFF. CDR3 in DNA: TGCGCCAGCAACCCGGGACTAGCGTTCAATGAGCAGTTCTTC.

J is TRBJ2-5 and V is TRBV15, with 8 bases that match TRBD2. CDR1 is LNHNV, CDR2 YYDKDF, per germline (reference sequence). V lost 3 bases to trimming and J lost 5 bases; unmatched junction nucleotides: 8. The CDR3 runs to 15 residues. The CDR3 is CATSRTNSGKETQYF. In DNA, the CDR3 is TGTGCCACCAGCAGGACAAATAGCGGGAAGGAGACCCAGTACTTC.

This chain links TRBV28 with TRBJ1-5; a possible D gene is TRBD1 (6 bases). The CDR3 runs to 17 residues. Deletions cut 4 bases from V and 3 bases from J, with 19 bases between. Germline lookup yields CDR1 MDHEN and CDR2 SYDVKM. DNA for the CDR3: TGTGCCAGCAGTTATGAGCCAGGGAGGGGGAACAATCAGCCCCAGCATTTT. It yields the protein CASSYEPGRGNNQPQHF.

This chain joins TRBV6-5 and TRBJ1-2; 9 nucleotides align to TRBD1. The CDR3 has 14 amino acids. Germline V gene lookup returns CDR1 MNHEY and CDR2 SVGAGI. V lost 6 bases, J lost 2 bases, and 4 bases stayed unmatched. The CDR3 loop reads CASSPGTGNYGYTF. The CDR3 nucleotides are TGTGCCAGCAGCCCTGGGACAGGGAACTATGGCTACACCTTC.

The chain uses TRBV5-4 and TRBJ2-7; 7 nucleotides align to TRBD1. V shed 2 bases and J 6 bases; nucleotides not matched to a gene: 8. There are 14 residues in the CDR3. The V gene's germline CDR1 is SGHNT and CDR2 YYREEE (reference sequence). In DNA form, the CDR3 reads TGTGCCAGCAGCTTTTTAAGACAGGGCGCCGAGCAGTACTTC. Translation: CASSFLRQGAEQYF.

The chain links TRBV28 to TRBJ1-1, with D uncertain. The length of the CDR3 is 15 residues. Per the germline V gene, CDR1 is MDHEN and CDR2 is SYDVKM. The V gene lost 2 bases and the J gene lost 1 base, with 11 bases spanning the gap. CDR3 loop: CASSLGPAGNTEAFF. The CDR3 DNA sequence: TGTGCCAGCAGTTTAGGGCCGGCGGGGAACACTGAAGCTTTCTTT.

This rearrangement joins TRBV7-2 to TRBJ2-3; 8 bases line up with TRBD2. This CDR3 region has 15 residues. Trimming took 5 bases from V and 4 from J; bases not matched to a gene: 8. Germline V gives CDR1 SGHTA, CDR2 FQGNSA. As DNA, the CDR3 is TGTGCCAGCAGCCTCGGGGTAGCGGGGCCAGATACGCAGTATTTT. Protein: CASSLGVAGPDTQYF.

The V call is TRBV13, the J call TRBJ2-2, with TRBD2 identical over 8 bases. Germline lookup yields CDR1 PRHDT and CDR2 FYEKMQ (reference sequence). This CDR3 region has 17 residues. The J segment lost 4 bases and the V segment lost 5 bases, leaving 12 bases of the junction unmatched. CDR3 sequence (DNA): TGTGCCAGCAGCCTACCCTCGGGACTAGTAAGCACCGGGGAGCTGTTTTTT. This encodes CASSLPSGLVSTGELFF.

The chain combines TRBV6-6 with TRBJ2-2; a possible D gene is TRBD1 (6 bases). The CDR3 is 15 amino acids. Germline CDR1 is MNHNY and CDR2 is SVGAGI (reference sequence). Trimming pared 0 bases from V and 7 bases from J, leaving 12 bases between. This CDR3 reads CASSYSQGLGGELFF. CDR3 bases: TGTGCCAGCAGTTACTCGCAGGGGCTGGGCGGGGAGCTGTTTTTT.